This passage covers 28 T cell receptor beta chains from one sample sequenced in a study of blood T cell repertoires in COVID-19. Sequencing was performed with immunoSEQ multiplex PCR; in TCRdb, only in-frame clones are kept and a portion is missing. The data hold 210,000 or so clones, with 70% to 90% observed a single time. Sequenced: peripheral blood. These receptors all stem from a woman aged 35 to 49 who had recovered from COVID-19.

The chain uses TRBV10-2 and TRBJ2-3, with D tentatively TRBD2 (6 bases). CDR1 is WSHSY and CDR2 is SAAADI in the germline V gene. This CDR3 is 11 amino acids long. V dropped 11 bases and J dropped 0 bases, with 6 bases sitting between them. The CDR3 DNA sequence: TGCGCCGGGGGGAGCACAGATACGCAGTATTTT. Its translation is CAGGSTDTQYF.

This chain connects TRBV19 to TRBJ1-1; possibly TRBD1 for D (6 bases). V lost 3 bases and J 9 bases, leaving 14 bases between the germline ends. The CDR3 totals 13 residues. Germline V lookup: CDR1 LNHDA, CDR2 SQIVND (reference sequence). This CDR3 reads CASSITGGGKAFF. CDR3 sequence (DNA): TGTGCCAGTAGTATTACGGGGGGCGGCAAAGCTTTCTTT.

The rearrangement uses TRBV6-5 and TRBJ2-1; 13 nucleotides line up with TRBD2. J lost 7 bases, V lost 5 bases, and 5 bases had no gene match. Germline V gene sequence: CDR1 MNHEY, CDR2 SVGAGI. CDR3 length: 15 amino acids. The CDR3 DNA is TGTGCCAGCAGTCCAGGGACTAGCGGGATTAATGAGCAGTTCTTC. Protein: CASSPGTSGINEQFF.

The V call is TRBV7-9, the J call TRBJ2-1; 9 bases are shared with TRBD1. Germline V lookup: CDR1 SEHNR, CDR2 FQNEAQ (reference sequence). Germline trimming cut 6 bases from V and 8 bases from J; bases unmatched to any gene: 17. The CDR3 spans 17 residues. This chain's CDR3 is CASSLQPGQGLSDEQFF. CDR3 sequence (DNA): TGTGCCAGCAGTTTACAGCCGGGACAGGGTCTCTCGGATGAGCAGTTCTTC.

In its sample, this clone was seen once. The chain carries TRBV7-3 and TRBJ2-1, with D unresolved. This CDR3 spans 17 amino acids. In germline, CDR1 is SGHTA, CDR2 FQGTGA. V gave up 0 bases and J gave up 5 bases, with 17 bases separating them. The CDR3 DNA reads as TGTGCCAGCAGCTTAACGACGGTCGGCGGTCTCCACAATGAGCAGTTCTTC. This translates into CASSLTTVGGLHNEQFF.

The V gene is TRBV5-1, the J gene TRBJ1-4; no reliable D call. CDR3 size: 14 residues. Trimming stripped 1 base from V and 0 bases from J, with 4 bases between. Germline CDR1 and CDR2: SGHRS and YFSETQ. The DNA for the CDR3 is TGCGCCAGCAGCTTGCAGACAACTAATGAAAAACTGTTTTTT. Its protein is CASSLQTTNEKLFF.

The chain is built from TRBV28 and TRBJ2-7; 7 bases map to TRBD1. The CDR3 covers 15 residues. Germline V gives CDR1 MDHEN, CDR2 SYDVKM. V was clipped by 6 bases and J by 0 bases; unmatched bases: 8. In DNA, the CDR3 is TGTGCCAGCAGCCTTCCCGGGACAGCCTCCTACGAGCAGTACTTC. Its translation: CASSLPGTASYEQYF.

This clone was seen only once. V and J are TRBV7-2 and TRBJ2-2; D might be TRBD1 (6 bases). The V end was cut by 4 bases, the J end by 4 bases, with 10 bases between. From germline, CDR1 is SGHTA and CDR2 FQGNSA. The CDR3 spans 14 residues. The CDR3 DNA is TGTGCCAGCAGCTCCGGACAGCCCACCGGGGAGCTGTTTTTT. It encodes CASSSGQPTGELFF.

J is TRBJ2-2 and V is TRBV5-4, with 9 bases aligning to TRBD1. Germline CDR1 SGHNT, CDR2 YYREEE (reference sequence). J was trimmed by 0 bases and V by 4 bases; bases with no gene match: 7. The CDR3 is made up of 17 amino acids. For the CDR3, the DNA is TGTGCCAGCAGCCTCTTTTGGACAGGGGCGAACACCGGGGAGCTGTTTTTT. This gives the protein CASSLFWTGANTGELFF.

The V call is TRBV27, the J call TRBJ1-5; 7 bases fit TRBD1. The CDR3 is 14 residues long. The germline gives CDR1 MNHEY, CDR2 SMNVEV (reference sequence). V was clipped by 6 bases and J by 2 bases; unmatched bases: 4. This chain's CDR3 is CASRTGSGNQPQHF. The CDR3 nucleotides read TGTGCCAGCAGGACAGGGTCTGGCAATCAGCCCCAGCATTTT.

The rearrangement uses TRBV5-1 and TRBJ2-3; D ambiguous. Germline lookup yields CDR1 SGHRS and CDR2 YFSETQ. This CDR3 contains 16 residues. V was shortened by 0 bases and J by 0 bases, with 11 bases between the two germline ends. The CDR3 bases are TGCGCCAGCAGCTTGGGGGCAGCCTCTAGCACAGATACGCAGTATTTT. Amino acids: CASSLGAASSTDTQYF. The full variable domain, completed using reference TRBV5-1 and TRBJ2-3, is KAGVTQTPRYLIKTRGQQVTLSCSPISGHRSVSWYQQTPGQGLQFLFEYFSETQRNKGNFPGRFSGRQFSNSRSEMNVSTLELGDSALYLCASSLGAASSTDTQYFGPGTRLTVL.

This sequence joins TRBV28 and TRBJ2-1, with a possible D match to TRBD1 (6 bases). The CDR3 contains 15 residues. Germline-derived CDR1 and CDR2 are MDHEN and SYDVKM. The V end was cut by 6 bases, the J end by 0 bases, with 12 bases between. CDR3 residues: CASSPGQSSYNEQFF. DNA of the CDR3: TGTGCCAGCAGCCCCGGACAGAGCTCCTACAATGAGCAGTTCTTC.

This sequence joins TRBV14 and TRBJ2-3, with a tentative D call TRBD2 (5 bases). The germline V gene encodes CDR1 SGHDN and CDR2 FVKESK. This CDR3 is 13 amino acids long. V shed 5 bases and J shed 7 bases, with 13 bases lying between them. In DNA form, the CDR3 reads TGTGCCAGCAGCTTCGGCGGGCCTTATACGCAGTATTTT. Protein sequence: CASSFGGPYTQYF.

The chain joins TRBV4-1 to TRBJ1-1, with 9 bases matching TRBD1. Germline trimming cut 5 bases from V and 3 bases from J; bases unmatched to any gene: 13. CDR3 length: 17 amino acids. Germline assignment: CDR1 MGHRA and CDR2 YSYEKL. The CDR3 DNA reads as TGCGCCAGCAGCACCTGGACAGGGGATTCCTTTGACACTGAAGCTTTCTTT. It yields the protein CASSTWTGDSFDTEAFF.

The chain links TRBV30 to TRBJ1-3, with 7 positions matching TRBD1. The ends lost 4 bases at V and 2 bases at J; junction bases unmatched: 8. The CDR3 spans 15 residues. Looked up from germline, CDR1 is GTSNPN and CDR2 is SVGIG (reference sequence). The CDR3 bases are TGTGCCTGGACCCTCGGGACAGTCGCTGGAAACACCATATATTTT. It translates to CAWTLGTVAGNTIYF.

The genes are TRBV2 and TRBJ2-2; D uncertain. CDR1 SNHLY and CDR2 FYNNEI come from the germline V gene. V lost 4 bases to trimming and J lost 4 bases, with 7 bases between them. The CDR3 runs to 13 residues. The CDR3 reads CASSVLPTGELFF. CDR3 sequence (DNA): TGTGCCAGCAGTGTCCTACCCACCGGGGAGCTGTTTTTT.

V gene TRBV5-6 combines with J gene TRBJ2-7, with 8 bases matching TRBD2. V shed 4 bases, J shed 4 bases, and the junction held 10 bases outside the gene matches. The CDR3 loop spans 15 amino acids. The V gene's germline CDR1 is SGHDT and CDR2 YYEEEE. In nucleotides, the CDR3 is TGTGCCAGCAGCCCGGTGGGTAGCGGGGTTTACGAGCAGTACTTC. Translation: CASSPVGSGVYEQYF.

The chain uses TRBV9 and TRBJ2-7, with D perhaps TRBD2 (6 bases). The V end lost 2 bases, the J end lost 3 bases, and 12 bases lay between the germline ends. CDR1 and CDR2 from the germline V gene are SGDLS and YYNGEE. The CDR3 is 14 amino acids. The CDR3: CASSVGGRSYEQYF. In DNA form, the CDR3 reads TGTGCCAGCAGCGTCGGGGGACGGAGCTACGAGCAGTACTTC.

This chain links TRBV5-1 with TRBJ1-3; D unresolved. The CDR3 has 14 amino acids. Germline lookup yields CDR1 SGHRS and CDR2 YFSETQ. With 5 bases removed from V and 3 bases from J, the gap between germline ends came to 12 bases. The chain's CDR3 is CASSAGLGGNTIYF. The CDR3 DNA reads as TGCGCCAGCAGTGCGGGTTTAGGTGGAAACACCATATATTTT. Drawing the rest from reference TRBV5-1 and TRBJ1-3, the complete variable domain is KAGVTQTPRYLIKTRGQQVTLSCSPISGHRSVSWYQQTPGQGLQFLFEYFSETQRNKGNFPGRFSGRQFSNSRSEMNVSTLELGDSALYLCASSAGLGGNTIYFGEGSWLTVV.

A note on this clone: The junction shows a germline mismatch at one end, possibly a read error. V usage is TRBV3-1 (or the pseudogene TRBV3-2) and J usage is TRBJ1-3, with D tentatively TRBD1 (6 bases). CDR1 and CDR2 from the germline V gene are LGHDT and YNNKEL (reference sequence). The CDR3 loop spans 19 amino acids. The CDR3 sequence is CASSQDSWGQGHSGNTIYF. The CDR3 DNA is TGTGCCAGCAGCCAAGACTCCTGGGGGCAGGGGCACTCTGGTAACACCATATATTTT.

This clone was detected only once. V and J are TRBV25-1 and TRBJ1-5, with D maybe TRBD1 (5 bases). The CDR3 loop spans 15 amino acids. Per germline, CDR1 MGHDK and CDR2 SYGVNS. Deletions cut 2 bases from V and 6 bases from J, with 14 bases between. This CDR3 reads CASSETGEGGQPQHF. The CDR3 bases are TGTGCCAGCAGTGAAACGGGGGAAGGAGGTCAGCCCCAGCATTTT.

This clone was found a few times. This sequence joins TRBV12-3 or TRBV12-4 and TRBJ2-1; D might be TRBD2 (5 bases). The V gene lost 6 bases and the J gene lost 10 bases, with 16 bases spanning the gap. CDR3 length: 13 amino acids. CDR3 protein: CASSQKERREQFF. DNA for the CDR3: TGTGCCAGCAGCCAGAAAGAGCGGAGGGAGCAGTTCTTC.

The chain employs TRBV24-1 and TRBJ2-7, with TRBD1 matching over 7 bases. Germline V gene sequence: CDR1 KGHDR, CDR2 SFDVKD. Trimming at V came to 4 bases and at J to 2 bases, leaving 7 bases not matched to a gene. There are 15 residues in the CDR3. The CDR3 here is CATSDPRTGTYEQYF. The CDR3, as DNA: TGTGCCACCAGTGACCCCCGGACAGGCACCTACGAGCAGTACTTC.

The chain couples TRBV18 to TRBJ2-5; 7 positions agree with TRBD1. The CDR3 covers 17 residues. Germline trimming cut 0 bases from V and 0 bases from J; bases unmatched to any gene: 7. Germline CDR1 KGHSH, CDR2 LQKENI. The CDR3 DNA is TGTGCCAGCTCACCACCGGGGGACAGCAGTTACCAAGAGACCCAGTACTTC. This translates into CASSPPGDSSYQETQYF. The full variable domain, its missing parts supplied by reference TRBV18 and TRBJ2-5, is NAGVMQNPRHLVRRRGQEARLRCSPMKGHSHVYWYRQLPEEGLKFMVYLQKENIIDESGMPKERFSAEFPKEGPSILRIQQVVRGDSAAYFCASSPPGDSSYQETQYFGPGTRLLVL.

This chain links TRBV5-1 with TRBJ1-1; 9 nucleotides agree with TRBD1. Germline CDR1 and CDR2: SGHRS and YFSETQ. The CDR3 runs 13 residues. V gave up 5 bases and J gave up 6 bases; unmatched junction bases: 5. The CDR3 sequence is CASSRTGDPEAFF. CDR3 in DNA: TGCGCCAGCAGTCGGACAGGGGACCCTGAAGCTTTCTTT.

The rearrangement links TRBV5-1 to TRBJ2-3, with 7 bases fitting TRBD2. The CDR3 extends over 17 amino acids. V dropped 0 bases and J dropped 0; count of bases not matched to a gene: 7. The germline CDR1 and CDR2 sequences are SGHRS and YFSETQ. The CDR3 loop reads CASSLARRTRSTDTQYF. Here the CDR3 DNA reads TGCGCCAGCAGCTTGGCCAGACGGACTAGGAGCACAGATACGCAGTATTTT.

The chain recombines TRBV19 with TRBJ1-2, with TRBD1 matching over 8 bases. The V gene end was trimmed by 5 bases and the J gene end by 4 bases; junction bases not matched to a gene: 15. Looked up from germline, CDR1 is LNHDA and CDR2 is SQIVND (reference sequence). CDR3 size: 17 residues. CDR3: CASSGVDRDSLGYGYTF. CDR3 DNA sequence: TGTGCCAGTAGTGGTGTGGACAGGGATAGTCTCGGCTATGGCTACACCTTC.

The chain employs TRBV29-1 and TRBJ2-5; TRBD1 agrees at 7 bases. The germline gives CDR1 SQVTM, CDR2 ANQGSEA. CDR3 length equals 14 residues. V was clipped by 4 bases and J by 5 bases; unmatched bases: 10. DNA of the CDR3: TGCAGCGTTGCTTTCAGGGGGAGAGGCGAGACCCAGTACTTC. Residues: CSVAFRGRGETQYF.